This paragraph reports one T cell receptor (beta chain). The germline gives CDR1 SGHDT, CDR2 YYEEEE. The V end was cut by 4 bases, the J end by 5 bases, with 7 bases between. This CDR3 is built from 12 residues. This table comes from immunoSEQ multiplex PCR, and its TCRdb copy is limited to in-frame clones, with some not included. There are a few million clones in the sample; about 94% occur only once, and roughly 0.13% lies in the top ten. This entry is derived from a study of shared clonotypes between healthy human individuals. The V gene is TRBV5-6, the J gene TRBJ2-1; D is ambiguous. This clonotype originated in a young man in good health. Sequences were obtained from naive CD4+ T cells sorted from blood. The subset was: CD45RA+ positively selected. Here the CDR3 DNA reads TGTGCCAGCAGCCTCACCAACAATGAGCAGTTCTTC. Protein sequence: CASSLTNNEQFF.